Listed here are 22 T cell receptor beta chains from one sample, sequenced in a study of molecular identifiers for immune sequencing clone quantification (dated by TCRdb to 2017 to 2018). Library construction relied on PCR. Instrument used: NextSeq 500. In TCRdb, the public reads were trimmed at Q25 with fastp and aligned with MiXCR, with productive beta chains retained. Merged by CDR3 protein, the rows form single entries marked with the most common genes and DNA. Within this sample are some 580,000 distinct CDR3 sequences, with over 25% of them counted one time only. 0.78% of the sample is held by the ten biggest clonotypes. Sequenced: naive CD8+ T cells from blood, with Jurkat cell RNA spiked in. In the paper's terms, the cell subset or site label means: FACS-sorted CD8+CD4-CCR7+CD45RA+ naive T cells. These receptors were taken from a human donor in good health. Some libraries in this study had Jurkat cell RNA spiked in.

V gene TRBV20-1 combines with J gene TRBJ2-7, with D maybe TRBD1 (7 bases). Trimming pared 5 bases from V and 4 bases from J, leaving 15 bases between. The germline CDR1 and CDR2 sequences are DFQATT and SNEGSKA (reference sequence). The CDR3 length is 13 residues. The CDR3 loop reads CSARGTVVYEQYF. The CDR3 nucleotides read TGCAGTGCTCGCGGGACAGTGGTATACGAGCAGTACTTC.

This clonotype was counted a few times. The chain recombines TRBV24-1 with TRBJ2-5, with 16 positions matching TRBD2. The CDR3 sequence is 18 residues long. With 3 bases clipped from V and 3 bases from J, the junction kept 6 bases outside the gene matches. The germline CDR1 and CDR2 sequences are KGHDR and SFDVKD. In DNA, the CDR3 is TGTGCCACCAGTGATGGGGGACTAGCGGGAGGGGGTGAAGAGACCCAGTACTTC. This codes for CATSDGGLAGGGEETQYF.

The chain employs TRBV7-9 and TRBJ1-4, with D possibly matching TRBD1 (6 bases). In germline, CDR1 is SEHNR, CDR2 FQNEAQ (reference sequence). The ends were cut back, 5 bases at V and 0 bases at J, with 13 bases in the middle. CDR3 length: 16 amino acids. For the CDR3, the DNA is TGTGCCAGCAGCCCCGGACAGTATGCAACTAATGAAAAACTGTTTTTT. It codes for CASSPGQYATNEKLFF.

V and J are TRBV25-1 and TRBJ1-1; tentatively, D is TRBD1 (5 bases). V dropped 3 bases and J dropped 4 bases, with 15 bases sitting between them. In germline, CDR1 is MGHDK, CDR2 SYGVNS. The CDR3 is 15 amino acids. Here the CDR3 reads CASSDGGGGFTEAFF. DNA for the CDR3: TGTGCCAGCAGTGATGGGGGTGGAGGGTTCACTGAAGCTTTCTTT. The whole variable domain, filled in from reference TRBV25-1 and TRBJ1-1, reads EADIYQTPRYLVIGTGKKITLECSQTMGHDKMYWYQQDPGMELHLIHYSYGVNSTEKGDLSSESTVSRIRTEHFPLTLESARPSHTSQYLCASSDGGGGFTEAFFGQGTRLTVV.

This clonotype was counted many times. The gene calls are TRBV5-4 and TRBJ2-7, with TRBD2 identical over 10 bases. V was clipped by 1 base and J by 7 bases; unmatched bases: 8. This CDR3 has 15 amino acids. CDR1 and CDR2 from the germline V gene are SGHNT and YYREEE (reference sequence). CDR3 in DNA: TGTGCCAGCAGCTTGCCCCTAGCGGGAGTAGAAGAGCAGTACTTC. It translates to CASSLPLAGVEEQYF.

In its sample, this clonotype was seen many times. The chain employs TRBV7-9 and TRBJ1-1; D not certain. Germline values: CDR1 SEHNR, CDR2 FQNEAQ (reference sequence). The CDR3 covers 12 residues. V lost 6 bases, J lost 2 bases, and 7 bases lay in between. CDR3 in DNA: TGTGCCAGCAGTTACGAAAACACTGAAGCTTTCTTT. This sequence encodes CASSYENTEAFF.

On this clonotype itself: Being one base from a much bigger clone, this may be a read error. The chain carries TRBV2 and TRBJ1-6; D might be TRBD1 (5 bases). This CDR3 contains 15 residues. V dropped 6 bases and J dropped 5 bases, with 14 bases sitting between them. Germline values: CDR1 SNHLY, CDR2 FYNNEI. The CDR3 protein is CASRGNPGNNSPLHF. Here the CDR3 DNA reads TGTGCCAGCAGGGGAAACCCAGGGAATAATTCACCCCTCCACTTT.

This chain joins TRBV27 and TRBJ2-2; tentative D call: TRBD1 (5 bases). Trimming removed 0 bases at V and 6 bases at J, with 14 bases between. CDR3 length: 16 amino acids. Germline assignment: CDR1 MNHEY and CDR2 SMNVEV (reference sequence). The CDR3 DNA reads as TGTGCCAGCAGTTTATCCGTGATAGGACATCCCGGGGAGCTGTTTTTT. This gives the protein CASSLSVIGHPGELFF.

This clonotype was detected only a few times. The chain joins TRBV3-1 to TRBJ2-1; the match to TRBD2 covers 7 bases. V trimming: 0 bases; J trimming: 7 bases; junction bases outside the gene matches: 6. Germline V gene sequence: CDR1 LGHDT, CDR2 YNNKEL (reference sequence). This CDR3 has 15 amino acids. CDR3 amino acids: CASSQDGGVWNEQFF. The CDR3 DNA is TGTGCCAGCAGCCAAGATGGGGGGGTATGGAATGAGCAGTTCTTC.

The chain's CDR3 is CASSIFTGTESRGYTF. The CDR3 nucleotides read TGTGCCAGTAGTATTTTCACAGGTACTGAGTCACGGGGCTACACCTTC. The V call is TRBV19, the J call TRBJ1-2, with TRBD1 as a possible D gene (5 bases). CDR1 and CDR2 from the germline V gene are LNHDA and SQIVND (reference sequence). The V end lost 3 bases, the J end lost 8 bases, and 22 bases lay between the germline ends. The CDR3 is 16 residues long.

In its sample, this clonotype was seen many times. The chain joins TRBV4-3 to TRBJ1-3; no clear D. This CDR3 has 16 amino acids. CDR1 and CDR2 from the germline V gene are LGHNA and YSLEER. The V end was cut by 1 base, the J end by 4 bases, with 14 bases between. The CDR3 DNA reads as TGCGCCAGCAGCCAAGCTACGGGATACAAGGGAAACACCATATATTTT. Amino acids: CASSQATGYKGNTIYF.

This clonotype was counted a few times. The rearrangement links TRBV6-5 to TRBJ2-7, with 12 bases that match TRBD2. The germline gives CDR1 MNHEY, CDR2 SVGAGI. This CDR3 contains 14 residues. Germline trimming cut 5 bases from V and 6 bases from J; bases unmatched to any gene: 5. For the CDR3, the DNA is TGTGCCAGCAGTCCTAGCGGGAGGGCTTTCGAGCAGTACTTC. Residues: CASSPSGRAFEQYF.

This clonotype has just a few counts. The chain is built from TRBV27 and TRBJ2-7, with a tentative D call TRBD2 (5 bases). Germline V gene lookup returns CDR1 MNHEY and CDR2 SMNVEV (reference sequence). The CDR3 spans 14 residues. V lost 1 base and J lost 4, with 11 bases in between. CDR3 residues: CASSLLASQYEQYF. DNA for the CDR3: TGTGCCAGCAGTTTATTAGCGTCGCAGTACGAGCAGTACTTC.

This clonotype has a count of ten or more. This chain uses TRBV19 with TRBJ1-1; no reliable D call. Germline CDR1 and CDR2: LNHDA and SQIVND (reference sequence). The ends were cut back, 1 base at V and 3 bases at J, with 12 bases in the middle. CDR3 length: 15 residues. The CDR3 DNA follows: TGTGCCAGTAGTATAGTGCCAATCTACGACACTGAAGCTTTCTTT. It codes for CASSIVPIYDTEAFF.

Concerning this clonotype itself: A much larger clone sits a single nucleotide away, making a read error possible. The chain joins TRBV20-1 to TRBJ2-2, with D possibly called TRBD1 or TRBD2 (6 bases each). The CDR3 contains 17 residues. From germline, CDR1 is DFQATT and CDR2 SNEGSKA (reference sequence). The CDR3 DNA reads TGCGGTGCTAGAGATCTTTCGGGGGCGAGGGACACCGGGGAGCTGTTTTTT. Translated, it gives CGARDLSGARDTGELFF.

The rearrangement uses TRBV6-2 or TRBV6-3 and TRBJ1-5; D gene ambiguous. This CDR3 has 13 amino acids. Trimming took off 2 bases at V and 6 bases at J, with 8 bases between the two ends. The germline V gene has CDR1 MNHEY and CDR2 SVGEGT. For the CDR3, the DNA is TGTGCCAGCAGTTACGTGTTAGGTCAGCCCCAGCATTTT. Amino acid sequence: CASSYVLGQPQHF.

Comments on this clonotype: A much larger clone differs from this one at a single base, so this may be a read error. The rearrangement links TRBV7-6 to TRBJ2-3, with D tentatively TRBD1 or TRBD2 (7 bases each). The CDR3 contains 15 residues. Germline CDR1 SGHVS, CDR2 FNYEAQ. The CDR3 loop reads CASSLFSGGADAQYF. CDR3 DNA sequence: TGTGCCAGCAGCTTATTCTCAGGGGGGGCAGATGCGCAGTATTTT.

This clonotype was counted a few times. The chain joins TRBV7-6 to TRBJ2-2, with D unresolved. The V gene's germline CDR1 is SGHVS and CDR2 FNYEAQ. Trimming removed 2 bases from V and 7 bases from J, with 14 bases in between. The CDR3 totals 15 residues. The CDR3 nucleotides are TGTGCCAGCAGCTTATTTTCAGATCCGGTCGGGGAGCTGTTTTTT. This translates into CASSLFSDPVGELFF. Full variable domain (missing parts from reference TRBV7-6 and TRBJ2-2): GAGVSQSPRYKVTKRGQDVALRCDPISGHVSLYWYRQALGQGPEFLTYFNYEAQQDKSGLPNDRFSAERPEGSISTLTIQRTEQRDSAMYRCASSLFSDPVGELFFGEGSRLTVL.

The chain is built from TRBV12-3 or TRBV12-4 and TRBJ2-7; 8 nucleotides agree with TRBD2. CDR3 size: 15 residues. The J segment lost 2 bases and the V segment lost 4 bases, leaving 7 bases of the junction unmatched. CDR3 region: CASSSGQREPYEQYF. In nucleotides, the CDR3 is TGTGCCAGCAGTTCAGGCCAGCGGGAGCCCTACGAGCAGTACTTC.

The genes are TRBV6-6 and TRBJ1-2, with 8 bases identical to TRBD1. With V trimmed by 6 bases and J by 3 bases, 9 bases remained unmatched. The germline CDR1 and CDR2 sequences are MNHNY and SVGAGI (reference sequence). The CDR3 loop spans 15 amino acids. For the CDR3, the DNA is TGTGCCAGCAGGGACAGGGCGGGAGAGGACTATGGCTACACCTTC. The encoded protein is CASRDRAGEDYGYTF.

At least ten counts were recorded for this clonotype. The V call is TRBV12-5, the J call TRBJ1-4, with D possibly being TRBD1 (6 bases). V lost 4 bases and J lost 6, with 15 bases in between. Germline lookup yields CDR1 LGHNT and CDR2 FRNRAP. The CDR3 is 15 amino acids. The CDR3 is CASGSWGPTDEKLFF. The CDR3 DNA reads as TGTGCTAGTGGTTCCTGGGGGCCGACGGATGAAAAACTGTTTTTT.

The table lists this clonotype with many counts. The junction departs from germline at one end; a sequencing error may be responsible. This chain connects TRBV29-1 to TRBJ2-5; 7 nucleotides align to TRBD2. This CDR3 has 14 residues. Germline-derived CDR1 and CDR2 are SQVTM and ANQGSEA. CDR3 in amino acids: CSAETSVVEETQYF. CDR3 coding DNA: TGCAGCGCTGAAACTAGCGTTGTAGAAGAGACCCAGTACTTC.